Listed below are T cell receptor beta chains from one sample, sequenced in a study of persistence of HIV-infected CD4 T cells. Their antigens are not known. Measured with immunoSEQ multiplex PCR; TCRdb has only the in-frame clones, and not every one. Of some 30,000 clones in the sample, around 76% were seen once. The specimen comprised CD4+ T cells sorted from PBMCs after approximately 19-hour stimulation, sampled from a patient who received antiretroviral therapy. Receptors were obtained from an adult woman with HIV who was CMV-seropositive. Both conserved end residues are part of each CDR3. The D gene is left open where the match is weak. Size is stated for part of the rows, as once, few or many counts, or as a class when the clone is expanded.

J | size | D | V | DNA | CDR3
TRBJ2-5 | NA | NA | TRBV7-2 | TGTGCCAGCAGCTTAATGCCAGCCCAAGAGACCCAGTACTTC | CASSLMPAQETQYF
TRBJ2-6 | NA | NA | TRBV11-3 | TGTGCCAGCAGCCGAGGCGGAGCCTCTGGGGCCAACGTCCTGACTTTC | CASSRGGASGANVLTF
TRBJ2-5 | NA | NA | TRBV24-1 | TGTGCCACCAGCGGACAGAAGCAAGAGACCCAGTACTTC | CATSGQKQETQYF
TRBJ1-1 | few | NA | TRBV3-1/TRBV3-2 | TGTGCCAGCAGCGGATGGGGGGGGAACACTGAAGCTTTCTTT | CASSGWGGNTEAFF
TRBJ1-4 | NA | NA | TRBV4-1 | TGCGCCAGCAGCCAAGACCAGGGGGAAAAACTGTTTTTT | CASSQDQGEKLFF
TRBJ1-6 | NA | TRBD1 | TRBV27 | TGTGCCAGCAGGGGGACAGGGTCAAATTCACCCCTCCACTTT | CASRGTGSNSPLHF
TRBJ1-1 | NA | TRBD1 | TRBV4-1 | TGCGCCAGCAGCCTAGGACAGGGGTTAGTGGGCACTGAAGCTTTCTTT | CASSLGQGLVGTEAFF
TRBJ1-3 | NA | NA | TRBV14 | TGTGCCAGCAGCCAATTTATTTCTGGAAACACCATATATTTT | CASSQFISGNTIYF
TRBJ2-5 | NA | NA | TRBV7-9 | TGTGCCAGCAGCCTAAGGGTTGAGACCCAGTACTTC | CASSLRVETQYF
TRBJ1-2 | once | NA | TRBV28 | TGTGCCAGCAGTCAGACAGATTTATATGGCTACACCTTC | CASSQTDLYGYTF
TRBJ2-7 | NA | NA | TRBV29-1 | TGCAGCGGCCTCCAGGGGTCTTACCCCTACGAGCAGTACTTC | CSGLQGSYPYEQYF
TRBJ1-3 | NA | NA | TRBV7-8 | TGTGCCAGCAGCTCGATTGGGGGGGGACTCTCTGGAAACACCATATATTTT | CASSSIGGGLSGNTIYF
TRBJ1-6 | once | NA | TRBV2 | TGTGCCAGCAGAGGGAACAGGGAAAATTCACCCCTCCACTTT | CASRGNRENSPLHF
TRBJ1-5 | few | TRBD1 | TRBV29-1 | TGCAGCGTTGGGGCAGGGGGGGGCAATCAGCCCCAGCATTTT | CSVGAGGGNQPQHF
TRBJ2-1 | NA | NA | TRBV5-1 | TGCGCCAGCAGACTGGGGGCCCAGAAAGCTGGCGGTGAGCAGTTCTTC | CASRLGAQKAGGEQFF
TRBJ1-1 | NA | NA | TRBV5-1 | TGCGCCAGCAGCTTGCAACTGAGTACGAGTGCCGCTGAAGCTTTCTTT | CASSLQLSTSAAEAFF
TRBJ1-2 | NA | TRBD1 | TRBV5-5 | TGTGCCAGTATAACAAAGGACAGGCCCGGGTATGGCTACACCTTC | CASITKDRPGYGYTF
TRBJ2-3 | NA | NA | TRBV30 | TGTGCCTGGAGTGAAGGTGATAGTACAGATACGCAGTATTTT | CAWSEGDSTDTQYF
TRBJ1-4 | few | TRBD1 | TRBV10-3 | TGTGCCATCAGTGGACAGGGGACTAATGAAAAACTGTTTTTT | CAISGQGTNEKLFF
TRBJ2-7 | NA | TRBD2 | TRBV10-3 | TGTGCCATCAGTGCGTCACTAGCGGGTTACGAGCAGTACTTC | CAISASLAGYEQYF
TRBJ2-1 | NA | TRBD1 | TRBV24-1 | TGTGCCACCAGTGACACCGGGACAGGGGGCAATGAGCAGTTCTTC | CATSDTGTGGNEQFF
TRBJ2-7 | NA | NA | TRBV27 | TGTGCCAGCAGTTCCCCATCCTACGAGCAGTACTTC | CASSSPSYEQYF
TRBJ1-2 | NA | NA | TRBV11-3 | TGTGCCAGCAGCCCAGAATCTGGGGCCGGCTATGGCTACACCTTC | CASSPESGAGYGYTF
TRBJ2-7 | NA | NA | TRBV18 | TGTGCCAGCTCACCTTCGGGGGACGAGCAGTACTTC | CASSPSGDEQYF
TRBJ1-2 | once | TRBD1 | TRBV10-2 | TGCGCCACCTCGGACAGGGGGTCGGATGGCTACACCTTC | CATSDRGSDGYTF
TRBJ1-2 | once | NA | TRBV30 | TGTGCCTGGAATAGGGGGGGAGGGTACGGCGGCTACACCTTC | CAWNRGGGYGGYTF
TRBJ1-1 | few | NA | TRBV6-5 | TGTGCCAGCAGTTTCAGGAACACTGAAGCTTTCTTT | CASSFRNTEAFF
TRBJ1-2 | NA | TRBD1 | TRBV5-1 | TGCGCCAGCAGCTTGGGGGACAGGGGATATGGCTACACCTTC | CASSLGDRGYGYTF
TRBJ2-7 | NA | NA | TRBV30 | TGTGCCTGGAGAAGTTGGAGGGGTCTAGGGGAGGAGCAGTACTTC | CAWRSWRGLGEEQYF
TRBJ2-7 | once | TRBD2 | TRBV19 | TGTGCCAGTAGCTCAAGAATGGAACTAGCGGGAGCCTACGAGCAGTACTTC | CASSSRMELAGAYEQYF
TRBJ2-2 | NA | TRBD1 | TRBV12-3/TRBV12-4 | TGTGCCAGTCACAGGGGGAGCGGGGAGCTGTTTTTT | CASHRGSGELFF
TRBJ1-2 | NA | NA | TRBV5-4 | TGTGCCAGCAGACTTACCGGGGGAGGGAGGAACTATGGCTACACCTTC | CASRLTGGGRNYGYTF
TRBJ1-6 | NA | TRBD1 | TRBV4-1 | TGCGCCAGCAGCCAAGTACCGGGACAGGGGGACTCAATCTCCTATAATTCACCCCTCCACTTT | CASSQVPGQGDSISYNSPLHF
TRBJ1-4 | NA | NA | TRBV27 | TGTGCCAGCATGCGCCGGGTCGCAACTAATGAAAAACTGTTTTTT | CASMRRVATNEKLFF
TRBJ2-7 | NA | TRBD1 | TRBV28 | TGTGCCAGCAGTTCCTGGGGGACAGGCGCAGGTTACGAGCAGTACTTC | CASSSWGTGAGYEQYF
TRBJ2-7 | NA | NA | TRBV24-1 | TGTGCCACCAGTGGTGGGTCGCTCCGGCAGTACTTC | CATSGGSLRQYF
TRBJ1-2 | NA | TRBD1 | TRBV3-1/TRBV3-2 | TGTGCCAGCAGCCAAGTTAACAGGGGCGGTGGCTACACCTTC | CASSQVNRGGGYTF
TRBJ1-1 | NA | NA | TRBV7-2 | TGTGCCAGCAACGCGGACAGACTGAACACTGAAGCTTTCTTT | CASNADRLNTEAFF
TRBJ2-1 | NA | TRBD2 | TRBV7-8 | TGTGCCAGCAGCCCGGGGGGGCTCGTTTACAATGAGCAGTTCTTC | CASSPGGLVYNEQFF
TRBJ1-3 | NA | TRBD1 | TRBV4-1 | TGCGCCAGCAGCCAAGTGGACAGGAAAAGCTCTGGAAACACCATATATTTT | CASSQVDRKSSGNTIYF
TRBJ1-4 | NA | TRBD1 | TRBV7-2 | TGTGCCAGCAGCTTAGTATGGACAGGGGAAAAACTGTTTTTT | CASSLVWTGEKLFF
TRBJ1-2 | NA | TRBD1 | TRBV2 | TGTGCCAGCAGCCCTAGGACAGGGTCGGACTATGGCTACACCTTC | CASSPRTGSDYGYTF
TRBJ2-5 | NA | NA | TRBV24-1 | TGTGCCACCAGTGATCACAGGGTCCGGGAGACCCAGTACTTC | CATSDHRVRETQYF
TRBJ2-2 | NA | NA | TRBV9 | TGTGCCAGCAGCGTAGCTGTCAGGATGAACACCGGGGAGCTGTTTTTT | CASSVAVRMNTGELFF
TRBJ1-1 | few | NA | TRBV19 | TGTGCCACCTCGAGACAGGTTCGGAACACTGAAGCTTTCTTT | CATSRQVRNTEAFF
TRBJ2-1 | NA | NA | TRBV5-1 | TGCGCCAGCAGCTCCGGGATTCGCGGAGCCTACAATGAGCAGTTCTTC | CASSSGIRGAYNEQFF
TRBJ1-3 | NA | NA | TRBV7-3 | TGTGCCAGCAGCTTAGGCAGTCGAAACACCATATATTTT | CASSLGSRNTIYF
TRBJ2-2 | NA | TRBD1 | TRBV27 | TGTGCCAGCAGTTTAAGGTCCCCACAGGGGTATTGGACCGGGGAGCTGTTTTTT | CASSLRSPQGYWTGELFF